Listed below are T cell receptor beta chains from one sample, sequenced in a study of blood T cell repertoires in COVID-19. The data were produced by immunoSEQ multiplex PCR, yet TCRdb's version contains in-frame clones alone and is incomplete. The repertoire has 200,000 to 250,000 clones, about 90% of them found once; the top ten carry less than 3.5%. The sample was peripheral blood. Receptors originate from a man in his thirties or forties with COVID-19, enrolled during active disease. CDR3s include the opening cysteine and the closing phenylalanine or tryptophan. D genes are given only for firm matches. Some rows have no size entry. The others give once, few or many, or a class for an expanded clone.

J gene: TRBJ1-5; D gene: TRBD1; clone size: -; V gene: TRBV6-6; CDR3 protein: CASSLVWDRVIEPQHF; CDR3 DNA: TGTGCCAGCAGCCTAGTCTGGGACAGGGTCATTGAGCCCCAGCATTTT
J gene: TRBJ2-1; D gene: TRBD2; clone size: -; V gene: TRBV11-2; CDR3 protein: CASSSPGGTSGSRHEQFF; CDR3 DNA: TGTGCCAGCAGCTCGCCCGGGGGGACTAGCGGGAGTCGCCATGAGCAGTTCTTC
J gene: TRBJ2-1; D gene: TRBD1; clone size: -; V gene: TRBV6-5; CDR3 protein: CASGRQGANEQFF; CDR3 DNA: TGTGCCAGCGGGCGGCAGGGGGCGAATGAGCAGTTCTTC
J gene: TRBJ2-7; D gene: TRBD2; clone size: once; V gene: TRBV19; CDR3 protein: CASSPRSKTSGRAISYEQYF; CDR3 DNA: TGTGCCAGTAGTCCCCGAAGCAAGACTAGCGGGAGGGCGATCTCCTACGAGCAGTACTTC
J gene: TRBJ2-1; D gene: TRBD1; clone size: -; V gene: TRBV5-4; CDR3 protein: CASSVGPGQGAYNEQFF; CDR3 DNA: TGTGCCAGCAGCGTGGGTCCGGGACAGGGGGCTTACAATGAGCAGTTCTTC
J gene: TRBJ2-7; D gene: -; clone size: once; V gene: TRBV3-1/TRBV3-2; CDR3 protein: CASSQELREQYF; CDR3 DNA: TGTGCCAGCAGCCAAGAGCTGAGAGAGCAGTACTTC
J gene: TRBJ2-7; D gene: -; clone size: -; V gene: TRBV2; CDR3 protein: CATSGTDIYEQYF; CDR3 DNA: TGTGCCACCAGCGGGACAGATATTTACGAGCAGTACTTC
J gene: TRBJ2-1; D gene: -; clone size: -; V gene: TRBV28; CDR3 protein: CASSFLFEGVRSYNEQFF; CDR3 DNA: TGTGCCAGCAGTTTCCTCTTTGAGGGAGTTAGGTCCTACAATGAGCAGTTCTTC
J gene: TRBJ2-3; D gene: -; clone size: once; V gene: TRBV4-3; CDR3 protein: CASSFQGLKADTQYF; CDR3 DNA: TGCGCCAGCAGTTTTCAGGGGTTGAAGGCAGATACGCAGTATTTT
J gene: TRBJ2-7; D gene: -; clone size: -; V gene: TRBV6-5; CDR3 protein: CASSYSQSYEQYF; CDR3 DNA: TGTGCCAGCAGTTACAGTCAGTCCTACGAGCAGTACTTC
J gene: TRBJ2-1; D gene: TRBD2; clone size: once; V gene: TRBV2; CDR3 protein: CASQGLAGSYNEQFF; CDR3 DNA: TGTGCCAGCCAAGGACTAGCGGGGTCCTACAATGAGCAGTTCTTC
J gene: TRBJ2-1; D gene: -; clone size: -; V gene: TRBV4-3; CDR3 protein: CASSQDNTQYSYNEQFF; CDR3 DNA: TGCGCCAGCAGCCAAGATAACACCCAGTACTCCTACAATGAGCAGTTCTTC
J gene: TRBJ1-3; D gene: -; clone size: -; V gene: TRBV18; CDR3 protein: CASSPPSTNRNTIYF; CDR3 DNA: TGTGCCAGCTCACCACCTTCCACTAATAGAAACACCATATATTTT
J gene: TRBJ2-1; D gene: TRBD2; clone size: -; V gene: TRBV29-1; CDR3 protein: CSVGLAGGPQFF; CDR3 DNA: TGCAGCGTTGGGCTAGCGGGGGGTCCGCAGTTCTTC
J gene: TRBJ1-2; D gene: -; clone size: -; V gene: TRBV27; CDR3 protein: CASSLLGGFNYGYTF; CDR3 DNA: TGTGCCAGCAGTTTATTAGGCGGATTTAACTATGGCTACACCTTC
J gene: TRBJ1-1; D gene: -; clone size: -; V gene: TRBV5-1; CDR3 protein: CASSLGGPNTEAFF; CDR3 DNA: TGCGCCAGCAGCCTGGGGGGGCCGAACACTGAAGCTTTCTTT
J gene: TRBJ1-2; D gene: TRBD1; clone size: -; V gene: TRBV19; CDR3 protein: CASRRGGQRGYTF; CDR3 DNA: TGTGCCAGTAGGCGAGGGGGACAGCGGGGCTACACCTTC
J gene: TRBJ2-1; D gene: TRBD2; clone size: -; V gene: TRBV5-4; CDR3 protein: CASSLGLAVAEQFF; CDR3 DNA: TGTGCCAGCAGCTTGGGACTAGCGGTGGCTGAGCAGTTCTTC
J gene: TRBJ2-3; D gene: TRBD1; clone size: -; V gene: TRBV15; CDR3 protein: CATSRDRGITDTQYF; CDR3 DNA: TGTGCCACCAGCAGAGACAGGGGGATCACAGATACGCAGTATTTT
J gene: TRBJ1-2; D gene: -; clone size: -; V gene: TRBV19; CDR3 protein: CASSIDVSEPYGYTF; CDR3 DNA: TGTGCCAGTAGTATAGATGTGTCGGAGCCCTATGGCTACACCTTC
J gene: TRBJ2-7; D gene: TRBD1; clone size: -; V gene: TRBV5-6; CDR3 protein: CASSLDAGGLGEQYF; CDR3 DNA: TGTGCCAGCAGCTTGGATGCAGGGGGCTTGGGGGAGCAGTACTTC
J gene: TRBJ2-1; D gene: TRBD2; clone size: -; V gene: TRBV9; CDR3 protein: CASSVLAGGLSSYNEQFF; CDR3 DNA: TGTGCCAGCAGCGTCCTCGCGGGGGGACTGAGCTCCTACAATGAGCAGTTCTTC
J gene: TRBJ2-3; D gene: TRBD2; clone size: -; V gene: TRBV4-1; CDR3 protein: CASSQLAGVTDTQYF; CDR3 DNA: TGCGCCAGCAGCCAACTAGCGGGAGTAACAGATACGCAGTATTTT
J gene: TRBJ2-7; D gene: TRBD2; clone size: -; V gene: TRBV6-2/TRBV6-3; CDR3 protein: CASSYSLRGGRRNDEQYF; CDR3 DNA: TGTGCCAGCAGTTACTCGCTAAGAGGCGGGAGACGCAACGACGAGCAGTACTTC
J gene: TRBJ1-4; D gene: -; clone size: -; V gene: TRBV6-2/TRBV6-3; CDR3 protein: CASSYWGGNEKLFF; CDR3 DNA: TGTGCCAGCAGTTACTGGGGCGGTAATGAAAAACTGTTTTTT
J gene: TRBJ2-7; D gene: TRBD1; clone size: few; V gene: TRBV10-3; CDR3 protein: CAVGQTYEQYF; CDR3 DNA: TGTGCCGTGGGACAGACCTACGAGCAGTACTTC
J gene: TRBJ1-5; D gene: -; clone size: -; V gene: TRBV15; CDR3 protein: CATSRHQGGQPQHF; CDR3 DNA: TGTGCCACCAGCAGGCACCAGGGAGGTCAGCCCCAGCATTTT
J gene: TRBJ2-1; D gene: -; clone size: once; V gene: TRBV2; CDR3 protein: CASSVGGRGQSDNEQFF; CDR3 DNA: TGTGCCAGCAGTGTGGGGGGTCGGGGACAGTCGGATAATGAGCAGTTCTTC